The 32 T cell receptor beta chains given below trace back to one sample, sequenced in a study of long-term antiretroviral therapy in people with HIV. The assay, immunoSEQ v3.0, was run at survey level. The assay was immunoSEQ multiplex PCR, and TCRdb's table has in-frame clones only and misses some. This sample has tens of thousands of clones; about 96% occur once, and the top ten carry 2.5% to 3.5%. The specimen comprised unsorted PBMCs, sampled 3.7 years after starting antiretroviral therapy. The origin of the receptors is a woman aged 45-59 years with HIV.

The chain carries TRBV7-3 and TRBJ2-2; perhaps TRBD2 as D (5 bases). CDR3 size: 15 residues. V was clipped by 5 bases and J by 5 bases, with 15 bases between them. The germline V gene encodes CDR1 SGHTA and CDR2 FQGTGA. For the CDR3, the DNA is TGTGCCAGCAGCCCTGAGACGGAGGAAACCGGGGAGCTGTTTTTT. This translates into CASSPETEETGELFF.

This clone was counted only a few times. The chain joins TRBV25-1 to TRBJ1-2; tentatively, D is TRBD1 (5 bases). CDR3 size: 14 residues. Trimming removed 5 bases at V and 2 bases at J, with 12 bases between. Germline CDR1 MGHDK, CDR2 SYGVNS. CDR3 DNA: TGTGCCAGCAGTCAACTGGGGGGGAACTATGGCTACACCTTC. Amino acids: CASSQLGGNYGYTF.

This sequence joins TRBV6-5 and TRBJ2-7; 11 bases line up with TRBD2. Losses at the gene ends were 6 bases for V and 3 bases for J; bases not matched to a gene: 7. CDR3 length equals 15 residues. CDR1 and CDR2 from the germline V gene are MNHEY and SVGAGI. In nucleotides, the CDR3 is TGTGCCAGCAGCAACGGGCTAGCGGGGGGCTACGAGCAGTACTTC. Translation: CASSNGLAGGYEQYF.

The chain recombines TRBV5-6 with TRBJ2-2; TRBD2 matches at 7 bases. The CDR3 is made up of 14 amino acids. Germline loops: CDR1 SGHDT, CDR2 YYEEEE. Trimming removed 6 bases from V and 4 bases from J; junction bases left unmatched: 6. CDR3 DNA sequence: TGTGCCAGCACCAGGCGGGGGACCACCGGGGAGCTGTTTTTT. It codes for CASTRRGTTGELFF.

The genes are TRBV10-3 and TRBJ1-2; 9 bases are shared with TRBD1. V lost 3 bases and J lost 2; bases outside the gene matches: 4. This CDR3 is 15 amino acids long. The germline CDR1 and CDR2 sequences are ENHRY and SYGVKD. The CDR3, as DNA: TGTGCCATCAGTGAAACCGGGACAGGGAACTATGGCTACACCTTC. The encoded protein is CAISETGTGNYGYTF.

This chain links TRBV4-2 with TRBJ2-7; the match to TRBD2 covers 12 bases. The CDR3 is 18 residues long. Germline trimming cut 4 bases from V and 4 bases from J; bases unmatched to any gene: 14. Germline V gives CDR1 LGHNA, CDR2 YNFKEQ. CDR3 sequence: CASSRQTSGGLETYEQYF. The CDR3 DNA follows: TGTGCCAGCAGCCGACAGACTAGCGGGGGCCTCGAGACTTACGAGCAGTACTTC.

This rearrangement joins TRBV2 to TRBJ2-7; TRBD1 agrees at 9 bases. Germline V gene data show CDR1 as SNHLY and CDR2 as FYNNEI. CDR3 length equals 14 residues. V shed 6 bases and J 2 bases; nucleotides not matched to a gene: 5. The CDR3 coding sequence is TGTGCCAGCAGGACGAGGACAGGGGCCTACGAGCAGTACTTC. This translates into CASRTRTGAYEQYF.

The chain employs TRBV18 and TRBJ2-6; TRBD1 aligns across 10 bases. The length of the CDR3 is 16 residues. The junction had 6 bases not matched to a gene; V was cut back by 6 bases and J by 4 bases. Germline CDR1 KGHSH, CDR2 LQKENI. The CDR3 spells CASSGTGARGANVLTF. The DNA for the CDR3 is TGTGCCAGCTCTGGGACAGGGGCGAGAGGGGCCAACGTCCTGACTTTC.

V and J are TRBV30 and TRBJ2-1; 7 bases match TRBD1. CDR3 length: 13 residues. Germline-derived CDR1 and CDR2 are GTSNPN and SVGIG (reference sequence). The J segment lost 12 bases and the V segment lost 2 bases, leaving 10 bases of the junction unmatched. CDR3 residues: CAWSRQGRTGQFF. CDR3 nucleotides: TGTGCCTGGAGTAGACAGGGAAGGACAGGGCAGTTCTTC.

The rearrangement joins TRBV11-1 to TRBJ2-1; TRBD2 matches 7 bases. The CDR3 extends over 16 amino acids. Per germline, CDR1 SGHAT and CDR2 FQDESV (reference sequence). V shed 6 bases, J shed 0 bases, and the junction held 8 bases outside the gene matches. CDR3 DNA: TGTGCCAGCAGTTTTACGGGGGGAAGCTCCTACAATGAGCAGTTCTTC. Its protein product is CASSFTGGSSYNEQFF.

V usage is TRBV2 and J usage is TRBJ2-1; tentatively, D is TRBD1 (5 bases). CDR1 is SNHLY and CDR2 is FYNNEI in the germline V gene. CDR3 length: 16 amino acids. V was pared by 3 bases and J by 3 bases, with 15 bases between. The CDR3 here is CASSDSAGIYYNEQFF. The CDR3 DNA reads TGTGCCAGCAGTGACAGCGCAGGGATTTACTACAATGAGCAGTTCTTC.

CDR3 amino acids: CASPGTSGISYEQYF. CDR3 nucleotides: TGTGCCAGCCCAGGAACTAGCGGTATCTCCTACGAGCAGTACTTC. The rearrangement uses TRBV6-1 and TRBJ2-7; 8 bases align to TRBD2. This CDR3 spans 15 amino acids. Germline CDR1 is MNHNS and CDR2 is SASEGT. V lost 8 bases, J lost 0 bases, and 9 bases stayed unmatched.

The chain is built from TRBV2 and TRBJ2-1; D remains ambiguous. With 2 bases removed from V and 15 bases from J, the gap between germline ends came to 35 bases. The CDR3 has 19 amino acids. CDR1 SNHLY and CDR2 FYNNEI come from the germline V gene. In DNA form, the CDR3 reads TGTGCCAGCAGTGAACCAGAATCCCCCAGAGCTTACCAGATAGGTAGGGCGTTCTTC. Protein: CASSEPESPRAYQIGRAFF.

The rearrangement uses TRBV6-1 and TRBJ2-3; 8 bases match TRBD2. The CDR3 covers 15 residues. V was pared by 2 bases and J by 3 bases, with 4 bases of the junction left unmatched. Germline CDR1 MNHNS, CDR2 SASEGT. The CDR3 sequence is CASSERSGGTDTQYF. The CDR3 nucleotides are TGTGCCAGCAGTGAAAGGAGCGGGGGAACAGATACGCAGTATTTT.

The chain is built from TRBV27 and TRBJ2-3; TRBD1 might be the D (6 bases). Germline values: CDR1 MNHEY, CDR2 SMNVEV (reference sequence). The ends were cut back, 5 bases at V and 2 bases at J, with 14 bases in the middle. This CDR3 has 15 amino acids. In DNA form, the CDR3 reads TGTGCCAGCAGTCCAACAGGGTTCTACACAGATACGCAGTATTTT. Translated: CASSPTGFYTDTQYF.

This chain connects TRBV2 to TRBJ1-1; D is ambiguous. In germline, CDR1 is SNHLY, CDR2 FYNNEI. There are 11 residues in the CDR3. Trimming took off 6 bases at V and 11 bases at J, with 13 bases between the two ends. CDR3 protein: CASRIYGGAFF. In DNA, the CDR3 is TGTGCCAGCAGGATCTACGGAGGGGCTTTCTTT.

The chain is built from TRBV7-2 and TRBJ2-5; D not certain. The V and J ends lost 5 bases and 3 bases respectively, with 13 bases between them. The CDR3 is 14 amino acids. Germline V gene sequence: CDR1 SGHTA, CDR2 FQGNSA. CDR3 loop: CASSLAGPKETQYF. The CDR3 DNA reads as TGTGCCAGCAGCCTCGCCGGACCAAAAGAGACCCAGTACTTC. The whole variable domain, filled in from reference TRBV7-2 and TRBJ2-5, reads GAGVSQSPSNKVTEKGKDVELRCDPISGHTALYWYRQSLGQGLEFLIYFQGNSAPDKSGLPSDRFSAERTGGSVSTLTIQRTQQEDSAVYLCASSLAGPKETQYFGPGTRLLVL.

The chain has TRBV29-1 and TRBJ1-1; D is possibly TRBD1 (5 bases). V was cut by 2 bases and J by 0 bases, with 13 bases left in between. The CDR3 contains 15 residues. CDR1 and CDR2 from the germline V gene are SQVTM and ANQGSEA. The CDR3 DNA reads as TGCAGCGTTGAACCCCCAGGGATTATGAACACTGAAGCTTTCTTT. This encodes CSVEPPGIMNTEAFF.

CDR3 in amino acids: CASSQDRAGSQETQYF. DNA of the CDR3: TGCGCCAGCAGCCAAGATAGGGCGGGGAGCCAAGAGACCCAGTACTTC. The chain uses TRBV4-3 and TRBJ2-5; possible D gene TRBD2, 6 bases. CDR1 is LGHNA, CDR2 YSLEER, per germline. The CDR3 has 16 residues. V was clipped by 0 bases and J by 1 base, with 12 bases between them.

V usage is TRBV27 and J usage is TRBJ1-3, with a weak D call TRBD1 (5 bases). Germline V gives CDR1 MNHEY, CDR2 SMNVEV (reference sequence). V was cut by 0 bases and J by 4 bases, with 10 bases left in between. This CDR3 contains 15 residues. CDR3 in DNA: TGTGCCAGCAGTTTATCGATTGCAGGGGGAAACACCATATATTTT. Its translation: CASSLSIAGGNTIYF.

CDR3 sequence reads: CASSLRGLLETQYF. The CDR3 nucleotides are TGTGCCAGCAGCTTAAGGGGGCTTTTAGAGACCCAGTACTTC. The chain recombines TRBV7-8 with TRBJ2-5; 7 nucleotides align to TRBD1. Losses at the gene ends were 2 bases for V and 4 bases for J; bases not matched to a gene: 4. Germline CDR1 SGHVS, CDR2 FQNEAQ. This CDR3 contains 14 residues.

CDR3 amino acids: CAIKLTGPYEQYF. Here the CDR3 DNA reads TGTGCCATTAAGCTTACGGGGCCCTACGAGCAGTACTTC. The J gene is TRBJ2-7, the V gene TRBV6-1; D may be TRBD1 or TRBD2 (5 bases each). Germline loops: CDR1 MNHNS, CDR2 SASEGT. Trimming left V 10 bases short and J 2 bases short, with 15 bases between. This CDR3 has 13 residues.

This clone was seen only once. The chain is built from TRBV4-1 and TRBJ2-3; 7 nucleotides line up with TRBD1. The CDR3 is 15 residues long. V shed 1 base, J shed 8 bases, and the junction held 9 bases outside the gene matches. Germline V gene data show CDR1 as MGHRA and CDR2 as YSYEKL. The CDR3 nucleotides read TGCGCCAGCAGCCAAGCCGGGGCAGCAGGGGGTACGCAGTATTTT. Encoded protein: CASSQAGAAGGTQYF.

This rearrangement joins TRBV7-9 to TRBJ2-1, with 10 bases fitting TRBD1. The CDR3 loop spans 15 amino acids. Germline loops: CDR1 SEHNR, CDR2 FQNEAQ (reference sequence). V was clipped by 0 bases and J by 7 bases; unmatched bases: 3. The CDR3: CASSLAGQGFNEQFF. The CDR3 DNA follows: TGTGCCAGCAGCTTAGCGGGACAGGGGTTTAATGAGCAGTTCTTC.

The genes are TRBV11-2 and TRBJ1-2; no clear D gene. The CDR3 contains 12 residues. V lost 7 bases and J lost 8, with 14 bases in between. Germline CDR1 SGHAT, CDR2 FQNNGV. The CDR3 loop reads CASTARGLGYTF. CDR3 bases: TGTGCCAGCACCGCGAGAGGGCTGGGCTACACCTTC.

This chain joins TRBV9 and TRBJ1-4, with D unclear. Germline CDR1 SGDLS, CDR2 YYNGEE. The ends were cut back, 0 bases at V and 1 base at J, with 10 bases in the middle. The CDR3 is 16 residues long. CDR3 in amino acids: CASSVDRVRTNEKLFF. The CDR3 nucleotides read TGTGCCAGCAGCGTAGATCGGGTCAGAACTAATGAAAAACTGTTTTTT.

The rearrangement joins TRBV28 to TRBJ2-5; 8 nucleotides match TRBD1. CDR1 is MDHEN and CDR2 is SYDVKM in the germline V gene. The CDR3 length is 16 residues. J was trimmed by 1 base and V by 4 bases; bases with no gene match: 8. The CDR3: CASSSHVGTGQETQYF. The CDR3 DNA follows: TGTGCCAGCAGTTCGCACGTCGGGACAGGCCAAGAGACCCAGTACTTC.

The rearrangement joins TRBV19 to TRBJ2-5; D is uncertain. The CDR3 extends over 14 amino acids. The germline gives CDR1 LNHDA, CDR2 SQIVND (reference sequence). The V end was cut by 5 bases, the J end by 3 bases, with 13 bases between. CDR3 DNA sequence: TGTGCCAGTAGTGCCGACCAGATTGAAGAGACCCAGTACTTC. Translation: CASSADQIEETQYF.

The V and J genes are TRBV5-1 and TRBJ2-5; 13 nucleotides agree with TRBD2. V trimming: 4 bases; J trimming: 5 bases; junction bases outside the gene matches: 5. Per germline, CDR1 SGHRS and CDR2 YFSETQ. This CDR3 spans 15 amino acids. DNA for the CDR3: TGCGCCAGCAGCACCATACTAGCGGGGGGGGAGACCCAGTACTTC. It encodes CASSTILAGGETQYF. Full variable domain (rest looked up from reference TRBV5-1 and TRBJ2-5): KAGVTQTPRYLIKTRGQQVTLSCSPISGHRSVSWYQQTPGQGLQFLFEYFSETQRNKGNFPGRFSGRQFSNSRSEMNVSTLELGDSALYLCASSTILAGGETQYFGPGTRLLVL.

The rearrangement uses TRBV4-1 and TRBJ2-4; D may match TRBD1 or TRBD2 (6 bases each). Germline V gene data show CDR1 as MGHRA and CDR2 as YSYEKL. The CDR3 sequence is 14 residues long. V was shortened by 5 bases and J by 8 bases, with 16 bases between the two germline ends. The CDR3 DNA reads TGCGCCAGCAGCTTCGGCCCAGGGGAGGACATTCAGTACTTC. This sequence encodes CASSFGPGEDIQYF.

This chain uses TRBV5-4 with TRBJ1-3; D is unclear. Germline CDR1 is SGHNT and CDR2 is YYREEE (reference sequence). The V end was cut by 4 bases, the J end by 7 bases, with 9 bases between. This CDR3 is 12 amino acids long. CDR3 nucleotide sequence: TGTGCCAGCAGCCTAGATACCAACACCATATATTTT. It specifies CASSLDTNTIYF. Full variable domain (outside the CDR3, taken from reference TRBV5-4 and TRBJ1-3): ETGVTQSPTHLIKTRGQQVTLRCSSQSGHNTVSWYQQALGQGPQFIFQYYREEENGRGNFPPRFSGLQFPNYSSELNVNALELDDSALYLCASSLDTNTIYFGEGSWLTVV.

The chain is built from TRBV2 and TRBJ2-1; D is unclear. V dropped 6 bases and J dropped 2 bases, with 17 bases sitting between them. Germline values: CDR1 SNHLY, CDR2 FYNNEI. The CDR3 consists of 16 residues. The CDR3 loop is CASSERMALTYNEQFF. CDR3 DNA sequence: TGTGCCAGCAGCGAAAGGATGGCCCTCACCTACAATGAGCAGTTCTTC.